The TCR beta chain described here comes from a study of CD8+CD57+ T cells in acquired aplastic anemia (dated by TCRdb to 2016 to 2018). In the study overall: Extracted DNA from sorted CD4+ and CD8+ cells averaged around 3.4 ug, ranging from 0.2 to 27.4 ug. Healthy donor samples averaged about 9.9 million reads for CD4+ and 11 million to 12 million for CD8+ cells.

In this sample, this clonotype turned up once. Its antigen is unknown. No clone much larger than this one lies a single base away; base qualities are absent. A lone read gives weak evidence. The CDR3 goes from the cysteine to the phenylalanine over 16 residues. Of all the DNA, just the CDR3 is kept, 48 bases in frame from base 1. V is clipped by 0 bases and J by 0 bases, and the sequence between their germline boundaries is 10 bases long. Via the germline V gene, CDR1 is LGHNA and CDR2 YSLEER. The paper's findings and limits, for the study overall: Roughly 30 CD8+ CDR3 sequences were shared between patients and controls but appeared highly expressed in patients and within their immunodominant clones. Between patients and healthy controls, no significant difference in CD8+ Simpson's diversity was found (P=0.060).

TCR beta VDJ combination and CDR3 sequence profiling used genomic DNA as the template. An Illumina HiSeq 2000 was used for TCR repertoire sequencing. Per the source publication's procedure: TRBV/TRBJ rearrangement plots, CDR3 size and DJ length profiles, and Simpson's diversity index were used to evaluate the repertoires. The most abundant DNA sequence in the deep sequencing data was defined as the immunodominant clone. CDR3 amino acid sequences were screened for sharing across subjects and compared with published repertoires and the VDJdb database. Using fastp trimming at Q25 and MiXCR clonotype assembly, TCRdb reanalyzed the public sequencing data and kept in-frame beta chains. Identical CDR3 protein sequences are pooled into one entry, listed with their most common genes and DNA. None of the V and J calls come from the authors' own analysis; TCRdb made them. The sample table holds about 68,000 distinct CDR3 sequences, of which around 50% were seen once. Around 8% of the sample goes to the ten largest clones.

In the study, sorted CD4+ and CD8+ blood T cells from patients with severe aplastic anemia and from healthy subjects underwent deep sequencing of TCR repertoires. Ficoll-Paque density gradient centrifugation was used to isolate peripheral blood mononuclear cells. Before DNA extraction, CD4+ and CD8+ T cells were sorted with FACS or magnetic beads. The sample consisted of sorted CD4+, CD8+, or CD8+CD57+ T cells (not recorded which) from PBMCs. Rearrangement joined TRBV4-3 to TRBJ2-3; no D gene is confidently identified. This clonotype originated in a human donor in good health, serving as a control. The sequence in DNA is TGCGCCAGCAGCCAAGATCGGACCAAGAGCACAGATACGCAGTATTTT. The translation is CASSQDRTKSTDTQYF.